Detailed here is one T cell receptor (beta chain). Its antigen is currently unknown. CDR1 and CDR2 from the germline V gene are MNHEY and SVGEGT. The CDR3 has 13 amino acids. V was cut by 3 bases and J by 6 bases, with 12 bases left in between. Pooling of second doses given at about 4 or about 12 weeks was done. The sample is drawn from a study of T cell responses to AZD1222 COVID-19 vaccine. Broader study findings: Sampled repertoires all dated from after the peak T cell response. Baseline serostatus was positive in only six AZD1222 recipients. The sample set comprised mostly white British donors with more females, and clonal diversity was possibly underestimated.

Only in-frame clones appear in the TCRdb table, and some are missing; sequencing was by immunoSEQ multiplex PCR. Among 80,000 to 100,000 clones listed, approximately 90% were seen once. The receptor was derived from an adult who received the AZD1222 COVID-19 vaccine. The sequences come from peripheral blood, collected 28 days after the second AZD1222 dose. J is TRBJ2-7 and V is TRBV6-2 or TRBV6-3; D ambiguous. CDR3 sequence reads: CASSYLFWAEQYF. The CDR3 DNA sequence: TGTGCCAGCAGTTATTTATTCTGGGCCGAGCAGTACTTC.